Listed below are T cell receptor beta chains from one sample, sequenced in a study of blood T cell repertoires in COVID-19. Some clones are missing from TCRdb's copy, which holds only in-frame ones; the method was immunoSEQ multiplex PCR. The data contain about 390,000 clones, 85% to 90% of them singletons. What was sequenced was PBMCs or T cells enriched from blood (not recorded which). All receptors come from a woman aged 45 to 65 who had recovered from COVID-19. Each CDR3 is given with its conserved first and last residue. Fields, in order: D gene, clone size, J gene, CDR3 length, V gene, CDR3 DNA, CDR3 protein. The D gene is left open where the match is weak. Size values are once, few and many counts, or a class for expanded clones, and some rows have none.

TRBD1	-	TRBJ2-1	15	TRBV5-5	TGTGCCAGCAGCCCGGGACAGGATCTTTACAATGAGCAGTTCTTC	CASSPGQDLYNEQFF
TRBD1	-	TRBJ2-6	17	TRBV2	TGTGCCAGCAACCCCCGGGACAGGGTAACCGGGGCCAACGTCCTGACTTTC	CASNPRDRVTGANVLTF
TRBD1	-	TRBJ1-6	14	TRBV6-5	TGTGCCAGCAGGCCCGGGACAGTGAGGTCACCCCTCCACTTT	CASRPGTVRSPLHF
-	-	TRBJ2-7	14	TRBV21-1	TGTGCCAGCAGCAAAGGACAGGGAGTCTACGAGCAGTACTTC	CASSKGQGVYEQYF
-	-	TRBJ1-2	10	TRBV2	TGTGCCAGCAGACTTTATGGCTACACCTTC	CASRLYGYTF
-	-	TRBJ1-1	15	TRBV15	TGTGCCACCAGCATTTGGGGGCGTCGTAACACTGAAGCTTTCTTT	CATSIWGRRNTEAFF
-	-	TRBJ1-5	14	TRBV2	TGTGCCAGCCGGTCGGGAGAGGGCAATCAGCCCCAGCATTTT	CASRSGEGNQPQHF
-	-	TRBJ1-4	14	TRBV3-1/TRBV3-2	TGTGCCAGCAGCCAAGCGATAACGGATGAAAAACTGTTTTTT	CASSQAITDEKLFF
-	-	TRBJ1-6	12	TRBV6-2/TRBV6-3	TGTGCCAGCAGTTATGAGAGGGGGCCCCTCCACTTT	CASSYERGPLHF
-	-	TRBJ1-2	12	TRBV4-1	TGCGCCAGCAGCCAAGTTGCGGGGCCCCTGGCCTTC	CASSQVAGPLAF
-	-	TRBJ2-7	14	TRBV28	TGTGCCAGCATGGGTAGGGGAAGTAGTCACGAGCAGTACTTC	CASMGRGSSHEQYF
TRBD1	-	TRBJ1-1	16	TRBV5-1	TGCGCCAGCAGCGGGGGACAGGGTTTAGGAACTACTGAAGCTTTCTTT	CASSGGQGLGTTEAFF
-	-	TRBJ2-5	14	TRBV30	TGTGCCTGGAGTGTTAGCGGTCCCCAAGAGACCCAGTACTTC	CAWSVSGPQETQYF
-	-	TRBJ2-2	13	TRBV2	TGTGCCAGCAGAGTGAGTGAGACCGGGGAGCTGTTTTTT	CASRVSETGELFF
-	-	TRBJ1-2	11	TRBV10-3	TGTGCCACCCAGGGTTCCTATGGCTACACCTTC	CATQGSYGYTF
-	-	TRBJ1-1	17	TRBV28	TGTGCCAGCAGTTTATCGTGGGGGGGGTATTCGGACACTGAAGCTTTCTTT	CASSLSWGGYSDTEAFF
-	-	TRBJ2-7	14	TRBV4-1	TGCGCCAGCAGCCAGACGGACAGTGGGTACGAGCAGTACTTC	CASSQTDSGYEQYF
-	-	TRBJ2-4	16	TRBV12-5	TGTGCTAGTGGTTTCGGGACAACCGGCTCAGGAAACATTCAGTACTTC	CASGFGTTGSGNIQYF
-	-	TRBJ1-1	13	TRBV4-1	TGCGCCAGCAGGGCCGGGGTCCAGACTGAAGCTTTCTTT	CASRAGVQTEAFF
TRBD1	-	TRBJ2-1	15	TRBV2	TGTGCCAGCAGTGTCCAGGGGGTGGGGAGCGGTGAGCAGTTCTTC	CASSVQGVGSGEQFF
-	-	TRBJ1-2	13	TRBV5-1	TGCGCCAGAAAGGGACACCGGGCATATGGCTACACCTTC	CARKGHRAYGYTF
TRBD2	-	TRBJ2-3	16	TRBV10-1	TGCGCCAGCAGCCGGAACGGGAGGCCCAAGGGAGATACGCAGTATTTT	CASSRNGRPKGDTQYF
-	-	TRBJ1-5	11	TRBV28	TGTGCCAGCAGTCGAGATCAGCCCCAGCATTTT	CASSRDQPQHF
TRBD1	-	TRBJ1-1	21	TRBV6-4	TGTGCCAGCAGTGACCCTGGCAGCCCCTCAGGGGGCTTTCATAATTTCGCTGAAGCTTTCTTT	CASSDPGSPSGGFHNFAEAFF
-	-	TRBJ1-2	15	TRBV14	TGTGCCAGCAGCCAAGCGGATCGGGGGGGTTTAGGCTACACCTTC	CASSQADRGGLGYTF
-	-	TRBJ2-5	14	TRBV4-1	TGCGCCAGCAGCCACCCAGCGGCTGGAGGGACCCAGTACTTC	CASSHPAAGGTQYF
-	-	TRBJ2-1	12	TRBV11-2	TGTGCCAGCAGCTCGGAGGGCGGTGAGCAGTTCTTC	CASSSEGGEQFF
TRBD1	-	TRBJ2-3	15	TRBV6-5	TGTGCCAGCAGTCCCCGGGGACAGCGCACAGATACGCAGTATTTT	CASSPRGQRTDTQYF
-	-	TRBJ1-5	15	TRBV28	TGTGCCAGCAGTACCGAAGGGACTCTTTATTTGCCCCAGCATTTT	CASSTEGTLYLPQHF
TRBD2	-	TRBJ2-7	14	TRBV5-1	TGCGCCAGCAGCTTCGCGGGGGGCAGGTACGAGCAGTACTTC	CASSFAGGRYEQYF
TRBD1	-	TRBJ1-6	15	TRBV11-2	TGTGCCAGCAGTCGGACAGGGCTTGGGAATTCACCCCTCCACTTT	CASSRTGLGNSPLHF
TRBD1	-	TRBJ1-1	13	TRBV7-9	TGTGCCAGCAGCCCCCGGGACAGTCTTGAAGCTTTCTTT	CASSPRDSLEAFF
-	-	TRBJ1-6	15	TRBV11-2	TGTGCCAGCAGCTCCCGGGGGGCAGAGAATTCACCCCTCCACTTT	CASSSRGAENSPLHF
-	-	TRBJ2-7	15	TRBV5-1	TGCGCCAGCAGCTTGTCTCAGGGGTCGACCTACGAGCAGTACTTC	CASSLSQGSTYEQYF
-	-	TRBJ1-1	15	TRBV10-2	TGCGCCAGCAGTGAGGGTGGAGGGCGGGGTACTGAAGCTTTCTTT	CASSEGGGRGTEAFF
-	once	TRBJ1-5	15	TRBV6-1	TGTGCCAGCAGTGAATCAGGATATAGCAATCAGCCCCAGCATTTT	CASSESGYSNQPQHF
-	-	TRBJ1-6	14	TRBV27	TGTGCCAGCAGTTTATGGGCTAATAATTCACCCCTCCACTTT	CASSLWANNSPLHF
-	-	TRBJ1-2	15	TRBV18	TGTGCCAGCTCCGATCAGGAAAGTCCTAACTATGGCTACACCTTC	CASSDQESPNYGYTF
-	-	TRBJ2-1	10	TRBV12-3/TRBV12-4	TGTGCCAGCATCCTCAATGAGCAGTTCTTC	CASILNEQFF
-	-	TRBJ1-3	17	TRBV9	TGTGCCAGCAGCTCACGACAGGACCTCTACTCTGGAAACACCATATATTTT	CASSSRQDLYSGNTIYF
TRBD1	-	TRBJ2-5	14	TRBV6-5	TGTGCCAGCACCGAAGGACAGGGGGCAGAGACCCAGTACTTC	CASTEGQGAETQYF
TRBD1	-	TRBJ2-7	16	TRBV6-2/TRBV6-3	TGTGCCAGCAGTTACTCGACGGACAGGGATTCCTACGAGCAGTACTTC	CASSYSTDRDSYEQYF
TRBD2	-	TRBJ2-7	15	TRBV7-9	TGTGCCAGCAGCTCAGCGACTAGCGGGGGTTACGAGCAGTACTTC	CASSSATSGGYEQYF
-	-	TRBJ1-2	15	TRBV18	TGTGCCAGCTCACCGTCTCAGGGGTTGTACTATGGCTACACCTTC	CASSPSQGLYYGYTF
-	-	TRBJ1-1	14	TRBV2	TGTGCCAGCAGTGGACAACGATACGCCACTGAAGCTTTCTTT	CASSGQRYATEAFF
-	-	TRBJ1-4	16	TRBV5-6	TGTGCCAGCAGCTTGCTTTACACAGGGCGGAATGAAAAACTGTTTTTT	CASSLLYTGRNEKLFF
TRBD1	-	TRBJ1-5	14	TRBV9	TGTGCCAGCAGCTCGGGACAGGGTGGACAGCCCCAGCATTTT	CASSSGQGGQPQHF
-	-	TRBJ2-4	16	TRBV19	TGTGCCAGTAGTACCGCCGCACAGGGGGGGAGGGTCGTTCAGTACTTC	CASSTAAQGGRVVQYF
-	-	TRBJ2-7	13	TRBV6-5	TGTGCCAGCAGTTTGAGTTTCCCCTACGAGCAGTACTTC	CASSLSFPYEQYF
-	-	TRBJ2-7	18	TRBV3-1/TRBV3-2	TGTGCCAGCAGCCGGGGGCCCCGAATAAGCCCATTCTCCTACGAGCAGTACTTC	CASSRGPRISPFSYEQYF
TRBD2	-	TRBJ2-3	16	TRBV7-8	TGTGCCAGCAGCTTAGGTTCTCTAGCGGTCACAGATACGCAGTATTTT	CASSLGSLAVTDTQYF
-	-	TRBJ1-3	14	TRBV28	TGTGCCAGCAGTTCGCTCCAGGCTGGAAACACCATATATTTT	CASSSLQAGNTIYF
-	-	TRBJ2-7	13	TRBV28	TGTGCCAGCAGCCCCCTTGACTACTACGAGCAGTACTTC	CASSPLDYYEQYF
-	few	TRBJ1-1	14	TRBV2	TGTGCCAGCACCTGGTTGCGAATGAACACTGAAGCTTTCTTT	CASTWLRMNTEAFF